The present entry profiles one T cell receptor (beta chain) with its context. The data stem from a study of Ad26.COV2.S vaccination and SARS-CoV-2 variants. Germline trimming cut 4 bases from V and 6 bases from J; bases unmatched to any gene: 7. Germline lookup yields CDR1 SGHNT and CDR2 YENEEA. This CDR3 is 15 amino acids long. Measured with immunoSEQ multiplex PCR; TCRdb has only the in-frame clones, and not every one. The sample carries over 400,000 clones, about 90% recorded once. As to treatment: 19 received Ad26.COV2.S at low or high dose, single or two shots; about 5 received placebo; per-sample allocation not given. Samples analyzed were those drawn on day 63 after the first vaccine or placebo injection.

This TCR was sampled from a person between 18 and 59 years old who received the Ad26.COV2.S COVID-19 vaccine or a placebo. The chain is built from TRBV11-3 and TRBJ2-3; TRBD1 agrees at 10 bases. The sample here was peripheral blood, taken in a trial of Ad26.COV2.S vaccine versus placebo. CDR3 DNA sequence: TGTGCCAGCAGCTACCGGGGGGACAGGGGTGATACGCAGTATTTT. Amino acid sequence: CASSYRGDRGDTQYF.